The source of this TCR beta chain is a study of T cells in Graves' hyperthyroidism and ophthalmopathy. Study observations and caveats: Ophthalmopathy cases were set apart from stable hyperthyroidism by a 13 V-J model. Ophthalmopathy was model-predicted a median about 6.9 months pre-onset. Blood held most thyroid clonotypes expanded above 0.001 frequency.

This clonotype has at least ten counts. The antigen is not known. The CDR3 covers 13 residues. Germline values: CDR1 SGHAT, CDR2 FQNNGV. Between the trimmed V and J ends, which lost 6 bases and 4 bases, there was a span of 10 bases. The study based diagnoses on clinical symptoms, serum thyroxine and TRAb, thyroid ultrasound and orbital computed tomography. Researchers took RNA transcripts and amplified the TCR beta CDR3 regions from them. First-round RT-PCR of the TCR CDR3 relied on the HTBI primer set. TCRdb re-analysed the multiplex PCR reads in MiXCR, keeping a single row per CDR3 protein. Of hundreds of thousands of distinct CDR3 sequences detected, approximately 21% appear once; the ten largest clones hold under 65%.

Sequenced: blood. The chain uses TRBV11-2 and TRBJ2-1; D remains unclear. This TCR was sampled from a man in his thirties or forties with Graves' ophthalmopathy. The CDR3 loop reads CASRRTGYNEQFF. In DNA, the CDR3 is TGTGCCAGCAGGCGGACGGGTTACAATGAGCAGTTCTTC.